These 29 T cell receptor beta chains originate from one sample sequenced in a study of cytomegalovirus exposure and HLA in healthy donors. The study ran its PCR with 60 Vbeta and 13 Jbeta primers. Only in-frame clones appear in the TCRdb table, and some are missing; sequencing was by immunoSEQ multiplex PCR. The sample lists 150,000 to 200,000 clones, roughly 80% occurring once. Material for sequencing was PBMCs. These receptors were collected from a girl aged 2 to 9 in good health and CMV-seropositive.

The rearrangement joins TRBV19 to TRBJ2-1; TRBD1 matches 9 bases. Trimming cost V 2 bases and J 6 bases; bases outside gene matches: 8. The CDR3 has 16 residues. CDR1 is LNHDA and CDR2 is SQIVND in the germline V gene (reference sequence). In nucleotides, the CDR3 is TGTGCCAGTAGTATACTACCGGGACAGGGTTTCAATGAGCAGTTCTTC. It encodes CASSILPGQGFNEQFF. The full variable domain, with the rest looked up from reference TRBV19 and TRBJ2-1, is DGGITQSPKYLFRKEGQNVTLSCEQNLNHDAMYWYRQDPGQGLRLIYYSQIVNDFQKGDIAEGYSVSREKKESFPLTVTSAQKNPTAFYLCASSILPGQGFNEQFFGPGTRLTVL.

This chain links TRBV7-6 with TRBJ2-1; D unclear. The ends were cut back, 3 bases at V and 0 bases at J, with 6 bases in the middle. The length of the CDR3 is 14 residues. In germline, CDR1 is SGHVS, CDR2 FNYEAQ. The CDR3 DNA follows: TGTGCCAGCAGCTTTACGAGCTCCTACAATGAGCAGTTCTTC. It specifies CASSFTSSYNEQFF. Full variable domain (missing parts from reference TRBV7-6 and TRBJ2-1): GAGVSQSPRYKVTKRGQDVALRCDPISGHVSLYWYRQALGQGPEFLTYFNYEAQQDKSGLPNDRFSAERPEGSISTLTIQRTEQRDSAMYRCASSFTSSYNEQFFGPGTRLTVL.

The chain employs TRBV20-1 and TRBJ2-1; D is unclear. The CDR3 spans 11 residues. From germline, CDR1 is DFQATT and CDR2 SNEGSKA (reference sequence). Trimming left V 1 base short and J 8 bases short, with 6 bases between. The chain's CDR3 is CSARVIDEQFF. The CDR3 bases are TGCAGTGCTAGAGTAATTGATGAGCAGTTCTTC.

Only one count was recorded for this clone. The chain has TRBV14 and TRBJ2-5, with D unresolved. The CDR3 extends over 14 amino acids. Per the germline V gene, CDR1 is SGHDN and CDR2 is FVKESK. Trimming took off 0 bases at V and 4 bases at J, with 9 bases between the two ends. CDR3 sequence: CASSQDPTGETQYF. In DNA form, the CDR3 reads TGTGCCAGCAGCCAAGACCCGACGGGAGAGACCCAGTACTTC.

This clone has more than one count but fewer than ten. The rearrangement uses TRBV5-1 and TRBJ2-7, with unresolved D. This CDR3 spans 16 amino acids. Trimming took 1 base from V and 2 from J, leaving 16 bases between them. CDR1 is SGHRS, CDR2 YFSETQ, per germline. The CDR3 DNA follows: TGCGCCAGCAGCTTGTTTTTCTCAGAGAGCGCCTACGAGCAGTACTTC. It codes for CASSLFFSESAYEQYF. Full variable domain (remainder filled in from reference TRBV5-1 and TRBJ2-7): KAGVTQTPRYLIKTRGQQVTLSCSPISGHRSVSWYQQTPGQGLQFLFEYFSETQRNKGNFPGRFSGRQFSNSRSEMNVSTLELGDSALYLCASSLFFSESAYEQYFGPGTRLTVT.

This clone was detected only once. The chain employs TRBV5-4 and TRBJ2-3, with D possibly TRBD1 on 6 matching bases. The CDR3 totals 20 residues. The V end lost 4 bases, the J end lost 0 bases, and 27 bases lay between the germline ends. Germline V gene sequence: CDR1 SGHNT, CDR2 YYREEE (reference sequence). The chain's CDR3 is CASSPYRALILRESTDTQYF. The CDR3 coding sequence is TGTGCCAGCAGCCCCTACAGGGCTTTAATCCTTAGAGAGAGCACAGATACGCAGTATTTT.

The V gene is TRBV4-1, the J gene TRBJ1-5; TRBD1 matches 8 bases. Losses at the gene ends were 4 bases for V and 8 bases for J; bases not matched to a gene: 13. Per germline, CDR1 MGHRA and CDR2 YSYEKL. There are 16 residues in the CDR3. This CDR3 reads CASSRSDRDRTKPQHF. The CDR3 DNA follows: TGCGCCAGCAGCCGGTCGGACAGGGACCGCACAAAGCCCCAGCATTTT.

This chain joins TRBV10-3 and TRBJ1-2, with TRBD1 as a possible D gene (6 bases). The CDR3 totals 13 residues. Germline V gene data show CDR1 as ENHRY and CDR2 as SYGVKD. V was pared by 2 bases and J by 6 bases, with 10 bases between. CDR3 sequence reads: CAISETSGDGYTF. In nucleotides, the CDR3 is TGTGCCATCAGTGAGACGTCAGGGGATGGCTACACCTTC.

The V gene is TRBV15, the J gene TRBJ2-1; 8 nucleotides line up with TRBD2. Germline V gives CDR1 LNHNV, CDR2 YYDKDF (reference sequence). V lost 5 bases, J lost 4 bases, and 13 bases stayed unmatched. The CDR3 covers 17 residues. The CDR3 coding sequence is TGTGCCACCAGCGACCTGGACGGGACTAGTGCTTACAATGAGCAGTTCTTC. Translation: CATSDLDGTSAYNEQFF. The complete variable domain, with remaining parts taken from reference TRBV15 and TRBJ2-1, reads DAMVIQNPRYQVTQFGKPVTLSCSQTLNHNVMYWYQQKSSQAPKLLFHYYDKDFNNEADTPDNFQSRRPNTSFCFLDIRSPGLGDTAMYLCATSDLDGTSAYNEQFFGPGTRLTVL.

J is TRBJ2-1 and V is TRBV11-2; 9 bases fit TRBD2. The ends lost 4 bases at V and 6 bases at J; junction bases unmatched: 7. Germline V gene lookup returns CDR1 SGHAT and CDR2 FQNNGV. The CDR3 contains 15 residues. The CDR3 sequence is CASSSVSGSVNEQFF. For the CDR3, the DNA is TGTGCCAGCAGCTCAGTTAGCGGGAGCGTCAATGAGCAGTTCTTC.

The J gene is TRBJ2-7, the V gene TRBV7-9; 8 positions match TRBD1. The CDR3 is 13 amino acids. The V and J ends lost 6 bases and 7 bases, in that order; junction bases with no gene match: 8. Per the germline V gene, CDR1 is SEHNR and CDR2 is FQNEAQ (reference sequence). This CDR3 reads CASSTGTGGEQYF. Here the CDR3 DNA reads TGTGCCAGCAGTACCGGGACAGGCGGGGAGCAGTACTTC.

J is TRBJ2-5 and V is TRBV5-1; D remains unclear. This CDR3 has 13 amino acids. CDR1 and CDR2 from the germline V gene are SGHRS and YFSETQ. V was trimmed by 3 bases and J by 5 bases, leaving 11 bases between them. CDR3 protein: CASSSPLLETQYF. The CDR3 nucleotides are TGCGCCAGCAGCTCCCCCCTGTTGGAGACCCAGTACTTC.

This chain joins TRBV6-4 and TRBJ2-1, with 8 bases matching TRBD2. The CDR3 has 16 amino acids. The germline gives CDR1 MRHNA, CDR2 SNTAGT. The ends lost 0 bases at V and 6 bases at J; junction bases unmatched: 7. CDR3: CASSDSGTSLANEQFF. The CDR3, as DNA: TGTGCCAGCAGTGACTCGGGGACTAGTCTGGCCAATGAGCAGTTCTTC.

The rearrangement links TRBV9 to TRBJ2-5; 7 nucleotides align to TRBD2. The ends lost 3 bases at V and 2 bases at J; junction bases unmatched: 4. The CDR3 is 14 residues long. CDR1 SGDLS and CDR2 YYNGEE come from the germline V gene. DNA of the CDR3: TGTGCCAGCAGCGGCGGGAGAGGTCAAGAGACCCAGTACTTC. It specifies CASSGGRGQETQYF.

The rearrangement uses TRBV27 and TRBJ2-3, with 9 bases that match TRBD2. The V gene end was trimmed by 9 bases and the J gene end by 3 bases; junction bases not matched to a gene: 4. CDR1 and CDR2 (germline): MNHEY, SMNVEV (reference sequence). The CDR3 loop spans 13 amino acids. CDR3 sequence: CASSGSKTDTQYF. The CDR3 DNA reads TGTGCCAGTAGCGGGAGTAAGACAGATACGCAGTATTTT.

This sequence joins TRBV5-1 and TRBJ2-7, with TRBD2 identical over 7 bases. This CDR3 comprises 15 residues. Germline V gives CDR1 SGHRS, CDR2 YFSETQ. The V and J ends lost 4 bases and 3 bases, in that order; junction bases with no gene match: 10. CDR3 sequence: CASSNLAETIYEQYF. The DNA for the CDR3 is TGCGCCAGCAGCAATCTAGCGGAGACCATCTACGAGCAGTACTTC. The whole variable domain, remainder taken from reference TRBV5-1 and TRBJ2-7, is KAGVTQTPRYLIKTRGQQVTLSCSPISGHRSVSWYQQTPGQGLQFLFEYFSETQRNKGNFPGRFSGRQFSNSRSEMNVSTLELGDSALYLCASSNLAETIYEQYFGPGTRLTVT.

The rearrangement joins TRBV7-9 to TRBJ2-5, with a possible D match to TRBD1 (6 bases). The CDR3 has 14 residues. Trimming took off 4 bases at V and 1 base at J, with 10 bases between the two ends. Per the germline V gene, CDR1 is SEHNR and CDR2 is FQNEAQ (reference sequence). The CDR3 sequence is CASSSRDIQETQYF. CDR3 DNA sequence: TGTGCCAGCAGCTCCCGGGACATCCAAGAGACCCAGTACTTC.

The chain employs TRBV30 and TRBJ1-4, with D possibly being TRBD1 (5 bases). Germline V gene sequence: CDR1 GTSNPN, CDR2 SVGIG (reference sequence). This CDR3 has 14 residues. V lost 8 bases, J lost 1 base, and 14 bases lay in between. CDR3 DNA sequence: TGTGCCAAGGACGGCGGGGGAACTAATGAAAAACTGTTTTTT. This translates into CAKDGGGTNEKLFF.

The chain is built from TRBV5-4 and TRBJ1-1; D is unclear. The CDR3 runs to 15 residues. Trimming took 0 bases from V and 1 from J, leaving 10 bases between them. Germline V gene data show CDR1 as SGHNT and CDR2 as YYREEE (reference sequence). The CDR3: CASSLEPGTNTEAFF. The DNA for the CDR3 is TGTGCCAGCAGCTTGGAACCAGGAACGAACACTGAAGCTTTCTTT.

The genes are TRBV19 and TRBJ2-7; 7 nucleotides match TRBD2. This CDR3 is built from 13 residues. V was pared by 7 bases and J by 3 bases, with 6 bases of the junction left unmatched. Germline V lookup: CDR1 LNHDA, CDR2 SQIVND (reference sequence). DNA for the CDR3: TGTGCCAGTACCCAGCGGGGAGGCTACGAGCAGTACTTC. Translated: CASTQRGGYEQYF.

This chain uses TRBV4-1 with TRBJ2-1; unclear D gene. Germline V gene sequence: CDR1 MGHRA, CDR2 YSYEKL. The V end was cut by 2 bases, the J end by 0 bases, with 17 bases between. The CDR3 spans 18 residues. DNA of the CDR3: TGCGCCAGCAGCCAATACCAATTCTCCCGGAGCTCCTACAATGAGCAGTTCTTC. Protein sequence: CASSQYQFSRSSYNEQFF.

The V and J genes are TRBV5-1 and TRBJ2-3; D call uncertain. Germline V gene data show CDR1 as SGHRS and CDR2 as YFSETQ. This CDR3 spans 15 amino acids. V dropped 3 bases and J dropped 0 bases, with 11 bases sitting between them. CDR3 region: CASSSGYTSTDTQYF. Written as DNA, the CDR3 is TGCGCCAGCAGCTCAGGATATACTAGCACAGATACGCAGTATTTT.

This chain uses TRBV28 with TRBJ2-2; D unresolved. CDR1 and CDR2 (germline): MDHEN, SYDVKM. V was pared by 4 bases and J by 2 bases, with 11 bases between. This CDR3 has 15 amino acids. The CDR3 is CASSSLLLNTGELFF. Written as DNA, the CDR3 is TGTGCCAGCAGTTCCCTACTACTCAACACCGGGGAGCTGTTTTTT.

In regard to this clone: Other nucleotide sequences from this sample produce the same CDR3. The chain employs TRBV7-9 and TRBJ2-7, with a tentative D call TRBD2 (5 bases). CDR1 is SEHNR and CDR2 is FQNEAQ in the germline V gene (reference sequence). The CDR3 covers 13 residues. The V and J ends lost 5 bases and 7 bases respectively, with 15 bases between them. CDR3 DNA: TGTGCCAGCAGCCCTAACCTCGGCGGGGAGCAGTACTTC. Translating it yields CASSPNLGGEQYF.

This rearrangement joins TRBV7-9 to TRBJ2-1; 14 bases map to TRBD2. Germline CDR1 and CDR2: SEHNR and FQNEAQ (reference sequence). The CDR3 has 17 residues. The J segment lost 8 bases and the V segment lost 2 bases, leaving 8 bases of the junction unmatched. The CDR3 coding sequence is TGTGCCAGCAGCTTATTCCGACTAGCGGGAGGGGTCGATGAGCAGTTCTTC. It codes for CASSLFRLAGGVDEQFF.

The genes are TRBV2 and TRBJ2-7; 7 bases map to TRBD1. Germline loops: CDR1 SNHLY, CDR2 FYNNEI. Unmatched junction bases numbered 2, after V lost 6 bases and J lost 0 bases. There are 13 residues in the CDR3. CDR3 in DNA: TGTGCCAGCAGGAGGACAGGCTCCTACGAGCAGTACTTC. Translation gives CASRRTGSYEQYF.

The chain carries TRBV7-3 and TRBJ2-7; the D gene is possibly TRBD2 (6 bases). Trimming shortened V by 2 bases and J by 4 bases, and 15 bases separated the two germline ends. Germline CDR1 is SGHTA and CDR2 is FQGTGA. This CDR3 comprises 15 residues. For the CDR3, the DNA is TGTGCCAGCAGCTTATCCGCGGGATTTGGTTACGAGCAGTACTTC. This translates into CASSLSAGFGYEQYF.

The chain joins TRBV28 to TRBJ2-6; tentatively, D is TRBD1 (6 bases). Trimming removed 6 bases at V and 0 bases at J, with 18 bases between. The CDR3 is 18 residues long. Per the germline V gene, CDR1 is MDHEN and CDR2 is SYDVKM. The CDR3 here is CASSFFRTAVSGANVLTF. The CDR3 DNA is TGTGCCAGCAGCTTCTTTAGGACAGCCGTCTCTGGGGCCAACGTCCTGACTTTC.

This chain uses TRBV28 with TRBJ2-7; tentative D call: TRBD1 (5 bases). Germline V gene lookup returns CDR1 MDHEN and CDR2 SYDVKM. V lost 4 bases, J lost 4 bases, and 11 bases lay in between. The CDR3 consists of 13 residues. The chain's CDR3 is CASSSTGVYEQYF. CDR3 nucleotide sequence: TGTGCCAGCAGTTCTACAGGAGTATACGAGCAGTACTTC.